These 8 T cell receptor beta chains came from one sample sequenced in a study of CD8 T cells in ankylosing spondylitis. Study results and caveats: A motif in TCR beta, a set of eight highly homologous variants, appeared characteristic of ankylosing spondylitis blood.

These receptors have no known antigen. TCRdb redid the calling of the 5' RACE reads with MiXCR, one entry per CDR3 protein. Here the sample spans 200,000 to 250,000 distinct CDR3 sequences, approximately 7.4% being singletons. What was sequenced was blood, either unsorted or a sorted T cell fraction (not recorded which). The receptors originated from a male donor with ankylosing spondylitis.

The chain employs TRBV7-9 and TRBJ2-7, with TRBD1 identical over 7 bases. Germline CDR1 is SEHNR and CDR2 is FQNEAQ (reference sequence). This CDR3 comprises 14 residues. Unmatched junction bases numbered 5, after V lost 1 base and J lost 5 bases. The CDR3 DNA is TGTGCCAGCAGCTTAGTCGAGGGGGCGAACGAGCAGTACTTC. Translating gives CASSLVEGANEQYF.

This chain uses TRBV6-2 or TRBV6-3 with TRBJ2-6; possibly TRBD2 for D (5 bases). The germline V and J ends were trimmed by 6 bases and 4 bases, with 13 bases remaining between them. This CDR3 spans 15 amino acids. Germline lookup yields CDR1 MNHEY and CDR2 SVGEGT. The CDR3 reads CASSPAGGGANVLTF. As DNA, the CDR3 is TGTGCCAGCAGCCCGGCGGGTGGCGGGGCCAACGTCCTGACTTTC.

This clonotype was seen many times. The J gene is TRBJ2-7, the V gene TRBV5-1, with D tentatively TRBD1 (6 bases). Germline CDR1 is SGHRS and CDR2 is YFSETQ. The CDR3 is 13 amino acids. Trimming pared 4 bases from V and 5 bases from J, leaving 13 bases between. The CDR3, as DNA: TGCGCCAGCAGCGAGGGGAACAGGGACGAGCAGTACTTC. Its protein is CASSEGNRDEQYF.

This clonotype was picked up many times. The rearrangement links TRBV4-3 to TRBJ1-1, with D uncertain. This CDR3 comprises 14 residues. Germline V gene data show CDR1 as LGHNA and CDR2 as YSLEER. V lost 3 bases and J 0 bases, leaving 8 bases between the germline ends. This chain's CDR3 is CASSQMGLNTEAFF. CDR3 DNA: TGCGCCAGCAGCCAGATGGGGTTGAACACTGAAGCTTTCTTT.

This clonotype showed up many times. The chain couples TRBV6-2 or TRBV6-3 to TRBJ2-7, with a tentative D call TRBD2 (5 bases). From germline, CDR1 is MNHEY and CDR2 SVGEGT. The V end was cut by 6 bases, the J end by 0 bases, with 9 bases between. CDR3 length: 13 amino acids. The CDR3 nucleotides read TGTGCCAGCAGCACTAGGAGCTCCTACGAGCAGTACTTC. This translates into CASSTRSSYEQYF.

This clonotype came up many times. The chain uses TRBV28 and TRBJ2-7; 9 bases agree with TRBD1. V gave up 5 bases and J gave up 2 bases; unmatched junction bases: 10. Germline lookup yields CDR1 MDHEN and CDR2 SYDVKM. CDR3 size: 16 residues. The CDR3 DNA is TGTGCCAGCAGTCCCGGGACAGGGCGATACCCCTACGAGCAGTACTTC. As protein: CASSPGTGRYPYEQYF.

This clonotype was detected only a few times. V is TRBV4-3 and J is TRBJ2-1; D could derive from TRBD1 or TRBD2 (5 bases each). Trimming removed 3 bases from V and 8 bases from J, with 11 bases in between. CDR3 length equals 13 residues. Germline V CDR1 and CDR2: LGHNA, YSLEER. CDR3 sequence reads: CASSQDTEDEQFF. The CDR3 DNA follows: TGCGCCAGCAGCCAGGACACGGAGGATGAGCAGTTCTTC.

This clonotype was counted many times. The genes are TRBV9 and TRBJ2-1; 8 positions agree with TRBD2. Germline CDR1 reads SGDLS; CDR2 reads YYNGEE. This CDR3 contains 15 residues. Trimming removed 2 bases from V and 8 bases from J; junction bases left unmatched: 9. CDR3 region: CASSVSPGLVYEQFF. In DNA, the CDR3 is TGTGCCAGCAGCGTGTCCCCGGGACTAGTTTATGAGCAGTTCTTC. Supplemented by reference TRBV9 and TRBJ2-1, the full variable domain reads DSGVTQTPKHLITATGQRVTLRCSPRSGDLSVYWYQQSLDQGLQFLIQYYNGEERAKGNILERFSAQQFPDLHSELNLSSLELGDSALYFCASSVSPGLVYEQFFGPGTRLTVL.